The next 27 T cell receptor beta chains were all read from a single sample in a study of T cells after yellow fever vaccination. In TCRdb, the 5' RACE reads were re-called with MiXCR into one record per CDR3 protein. The sample lists 550,000 to 750,000 distinct CDR3 sequences, 13% occurring once. The material was PBMCs, obtained on the day of the yellow fever booster vaccination. The receptors derive from a man aged 25-45 years who received the YFV17D yellow fever vaccine.

This clonotype has only a few counts. This chain uses TRBV12-3 or TRBV12-4 with TRBJ1-2; D is undetermined. The CDR3 has 11 residues. The CDR3 region is CAQEILYGYTF. The CDR3 DNA is TGTGCTCAAGAGATTCTCTATGGCTACACCTTC.

This clonotype appeared many times. The rearrangement joins TRBV11-2 to TRBJ2-5, with a tentative D call TRBD2 (6 bases). CDR3 length: 13 amino acids. Germline V gene lookup returns CDR1 SGHAT and CDR2 FQNNGV. Trimming removed 2 bases at V and 5 bases at J, with 9 bases between. The CDR3 region is CASSLRGRETQYF. The DNA for the CDR3 is TGTGCCAGCAGCTTAAGAGGGAGGGAGACCCAGTACTTC. The complete variable domain, with remaining parts taken from reference TRBV11-2 and TRBJ2-5, reads EAGVAQSPRYKIIEKRQSVAFWCNPISGHATLYWYQQILGQGPKLLIQFQNNGVVDDSQLPKDRFSAERLKGVDSTLKIQPAKLEDSAVYLCASSLRGRETQYFGPGTRLLVL.

This chain uses TRBV5-8 with TRBJ2-1; TRBD2 is a possible D gene (6 bases). Trimming stripped 4 bases from V and 10 bases from J, with 15 bases between. Germline V lookup: CDR1 SGHTS, CDR2 YDEGEE. The CDR3 is made up of 13 amino acids. CDR3 protein: CASSLLRGREQFF. CDR3 bases: TGTGCCAGCAGCCTTCTGCGGGGCCGCGAGCAGTTCTTC.

Only a few counts were recorded for this clonotype. V is TRBV6-5 and J is TRBJ1-2, with 8 positions matching TRBD1. J gave up 8 bases and V 2 bases, and 13 bases lay outside the gene matches. This CDR3 has 16 residues. The germline gives CDR1 MNHEY, CDR2 SVGAGI. CDR3 loop: CASSYGPGQDLWGYTF. The CDR3 bases are TGTGCCAGCAGTTACGGCCCGGGACAGGATCTTTGGGGCTACACCTTC.

V gene TRBV3-1 combines with J gene TRBJ2-2; D is ambiguous. The CDR3 has 14 residues. V was cut by 6 bases and J by 4 bases, with 12 bases left in between. CDR1 and CDR2 (germline): LGHDT, YNNKEL (reference sequence). CDR3 nucleotide sequence: TGTGCCAGCAGTCCCGTTTTCAGCACCGGGGAGCTGTTTTTT. It is translated as CASSPVFSTGELFF.

This clonotype was found a few times. This chain links TRBV7-2 with TRBJ2-7; 8 bases are a match to TRBD2. Germline CDR1 SGHTA, CDR2 FQGNSA. Losses at the gene ends were 1 base for V and 2 bases for J; bases not matched to a gene: 4. The CDR3 loop spans 15 amino acids. The CDR3 sequence: CASSLGAGEPYEQYF. The DNA for the CDR3 is TGTGCCAGCAGCTTAGGAGCGGGGGAACCCTACGAGCAGTACTTC.

V is TRBV12-3 or TRBV12-4 and J is TRBJ2-3, with D perhaps assigned TRBD1 or TRBD2 (5 bases each). The CDR3 is 16 amino acids. V lost 3 bases and J lost 4, with 17 bases in between. The CDR3 sequence: CASSFGSDQGADTQYF. In DNA, the CDR3 is TGTGCCAGCAGTTTCGGTAGCGATCAAGGGGCAGATACGCAGTATTTT.

This clonotype has more than one count but fewer than ten. The chain carries TRBV29-1 and TRBJ2-2; D is tentatively TRBD1 or TRBD2 (5 bases each). From germline, CDR1 is SQVTM and CDR2 ANQGSEA. V dropped 7 bases and J dropped 0 bases, with 12 bases sitting between them. There are 14 residues in the CDR3. DNA for the CDR3: TGCAGCGGGAGGAAGGACACGAACACCGGGGAGCTGTTTTTT. This gives the protein CSGRKDTNTGELFF.

The V gene is TRBV7-2, the J gene TRBJ2-1; TRBD2 agrees at 10 bases. Germline V lookup: CDR1 SGHTA, CDR2 FQGNSA. The CDR3 is 16 residues long. The V segment lost 5 bases and the J segment 10 bases; nucleotides outside the gene matches: 14. The CDR3 nucleotides read TGTGCCAGCAGCCGAGCGGGAGGGAGGCTAAATGTGGAGCAGTTCTTC. Amino acid sequence: CASSRAGGRLNVEQFF.

The chain joins TRBV5-6 to TRBJ1-6; D unresolved. The germline V and J ends were trimmed by 4 bases and 10 bases, with 9 bases remaining between them. Germline loops: CDR1 SGHDT, CDR2 YYEEEE. This CDR3 has 12 residues. The DNA of the CDR3 is TGTGCCAGCAGCGTCCTTCCGTCACCCCTCCACTTT. Translated: CASSVLPSPLHF.

This clonotype was detected only a few times. The chain has TRBV20-1 and TRBJ1-1; D is undetermined. Between the trimmed V and J ends, which lost 6 bases and 2 bases, there was a span of 10 bases. The CDR3 length is 12 residues. The V gene's germline CDR1 is DFQATT and CDR2 SNEGSKA (reference sequence). The chain's CDR3 is CSATLLNTEAFF. As DNA, the CDR3 is TGCAGTGCCACTCTTCTTAACACTGAAGCTTTCTTT.

In its sample, this clonotype was seen a few times. The chain has TRBV9 and TRBJ1-5, with 8 bases that match TRBD1. The junction had 9 bases not matched to a gene; V was cut back by 4 bases and J by 0 bases. Germline V lookup: CDR1 SGDLS, CDR2 YYNGEE. This CDR3 has 17 amino acids. CDR3 protein: CASSPVPDRVSNQPQHF. CDR3 in DNA: TGTGCCAGCAGCCCCGTCCCGGACAGGGTTAGCAATCAGCCCCAGCATTTT. Full variable domain (remainder filled in from reference TRBV9 and TRBJ1-5): DSGVTQTPKHLITATGQRVTLRCSPRSGDLSVYWYQQSLDQGLQFLIQYYNGEERAKGNILERFSAQQFPDLHSELNLSSLELGDSALYFCASSPVPDRVSNQPQHFGDGTRLSIL.

This clonotype was seen a few times. Here the CDR3 DNA reads TGCGCCAGCAGCTCCGAGGGGACCCTGGGCACTGAAGCTTTCTTT. It specifies CASSSEGTLGTEAFF. This chain connects TRBV5-1 to TRBJ1-1; a weak D match, TRBD1 (5 bases). CDR1 is SGHRS, CDR2 YFSETQ, per germline. The V gene lost 3 bases and the J gene lost 4 bases, with 16 bases spanning the gap. The CDR3 runs to 15 residues. Full variable domain (rest looked up from reference TRBV5-1 and TRBJ1-1): KAGVTQTPRYLIKTRGQQVTLSCSPISGHRSVSWYQQTPGQGLQFLFEYFSETQRNKGNFPGRFSGRQFSNSRSEMNVSTLELGDSALYLCASSSEGTLGTEAFFGQGTRLTVV.

The chain couples TRBV20-1 to TRBJ2-1; 12 bases agree with TRBD2. Germline lookup yields CDR1 DFQATT and CDR2 SNEGSKA (reference sequence). V lost 1 base and J lost 4; bases outside the gene matches: 2. This CDR3 is built from 15 residues. This chain's CDR3 is CSARGTSGAYNEQFF. CDR3 nucleotide sequence: TGCAGTGCTAGAGGGACTAGCGGGGCTTACAATGAGCAGTTCTTC.

The V call is TRBV10-3, the J call TRBJ2-5; 8 bases line up with TRBD1. CDR1 is ENHRY, CDR2 SYGVKD, per germline. V lost 3 bases to trimming and J lost 4 bases; unmatched junction nucleotides: 4. There are 14 residues in the CDR3. The CDR3 region has the DNA TGTGCCATCAGTGACCCGGACAGGGTAGAGACCCAGTACTTC. Residues: CAISDPDRVETQYF.

The genes are TRBV12-3 or TRBV12-4 and TRBJ2-1, with 11 bases lining up with TRBD2. The CDR3 covers 15 residues. Germline trimming cut 6 bases from V and 6 bases from J; bases unmatched to any gene: 7. CDR3 sequence reads: CASRRLAGSGNEQFF. In DNA form, the CDR3 reads TGTGCCAGCAGAAGACTAGCGGGATCTGGCAATGAGCAGTTCTTC.

This clonotype was picked up many times. The gene calls are TRBV18 and TRBJ2-5, with a weak D call TRBD2 (5 bases). This CDR3 spans 16 amino acids. The germline gives CDR1 KGHSH, CDR2 LQKENI. Trimming cost V 4 bases and J 4 bases, with 19 bases left between them. The CDR3: CASSQSRSGTRETQYF. The CDR3 coding sequence is TGTGCCAGCTCACAAAGTCGATCGGGAACCAGAGAGACCCAGTACTTC.

The CDR3 protein is CASSQEARRDRVYNEQFF. DNA for the CDR3: TGTGCCAGCAGCCAAGAGGCCCGCCGGGACAGGGTCTACAATGAGCAGTTCTTC. This chain connects TRBV14 to TRBJ2-1; 9 bases map to TRBD1. The V segment lost 0 bases and the J segment 3 bases; nucleotides outside the gene matches: 9. Germline V gives CDR1 SGHDN, CDR2 FVKESK. This CDR3 spans 18 amino acids.

A few counts support this clonotype. V and J are TRBV5-6 and TRBJ2-5, with 9 bases lining up with TRBD2. The V segment lost 2 bases and the J segment 2 bases; nucleotides outside the gene matches: 4. From germline, CDR1 is SGHDT and CDR2 YYEEEE. This CDR3 has 15 residues. Written as DNA, the CDR3 is TGTGCCAGCAGCTTAGGCGGGAGGGGACAAGAGACCCAGTACTTC. Amino acids: CASSLGGRGQETQYF. Complete variable domain (other parts from reference TRBV5-6 and TRBJ2-5): DAGVTQSPTHLIKTRGQQVTLRCSPKSGHDTVSWYQQALGQGPQFIFQYYEEEERQRGNFPDRFSGHQFPNYSSELNVNALLLGDSALYLCASSLGGRGQETQYFGPGTRLLVL.

The chain recombines TRBV7-8 with TRBJ2-7; TRBD2 might be the D (6 bases). The V gene lost 4 bases and the J gene lost 0 bases, with 10 bases spanning the gap. The germline V gene encodes CDR1 SGHVS and CDR2 FQNEAQ. The CDR3 consists of 14 residues. CDR3 protein: CASSSGTFSYEQYF. The CDR3 DNA is TGTGCCAGCAGCTCCGGGACTTTCTCCTACGAGCAGTACTTC.

This sequence joins TRBV7-8 and TRBJ2-3; D could derive from TRBD1 or TRBD2 (5 bases each). This CDR3 contains 16 residues. From germline, CDR1 is SGHVS and CDR2 FQNEAQ. V was pared by 3 bases and J by 5 bases, with 18 bases between. CDR3 bases: TGTGCCAGCAGCTTCAGAGAGGGGCGCAATGGAGATACGCAGTATTTT. This codes for CASSFREGRNGDTQYF.

The gene calls are TRBV7-2 and TRBJ2-3; 12 bases are shared with TRBD2. The CDR3 loop spans 21 amino acids. Trimming at V came to 3 bases and at J to 0 bases, leaving 16 bases not matched to a gene. The V gene's germline CDR1 is SGHTA and CDR2 FQGNSA. The CDR3 protein is CASSLGPSGRVLGASTDTQYF. The CDR3 DNA reads TGTGCCAGCAGCTTGGGGCCTAGCGGGAGGGTACTGGGAGCTAGCACAGATACGCAGTATTTT.

The genes are TRBV7-2 and TRBJ2-1; 8 nucleotides line up with TRBD2. Germline-derived CDR1 and CDR2 are SGHTA and FQGNSA. V dropped 5 bases and J dropped 4; count of bases not matched to a gene: 10. The CDR3 spans 16 residues. The CDR3 nucleotides read TGTGCCAGCAGCGGGCGTACCGGGAGGGGATACAATGAGCAGTTCTTC. The encoded protein is CASSGRTGRGYNEQFF.

There are a few counts of this clonotype. This chain joins TRBV20-1 and TRBJ2-1; 10 nucleotides align to TRBD2. Germline CDR1 DFQATT, CDR2 SNEGSKA (reference sequence). The CDR3 consists of 14 residues. The ends lost 3 bases at V and 8 bases at J; junction bases unmatched: 7. The CDR3 loop reads CSASKREGVYEQFF. CDR3 DNA sequence: TGCAGTGCTAGTAAGCGGGAGGGGGTCTATGAGCAGTTCTTC.

The chain uses TRBV6-1 and TRBJ1-2, with a weak D call TRBD1 (6 bases). Looked up from germline, CDR1 is MNHNS and CDR2 is SASEGT. With 6 bases removed from V and 6 bases from J, the gap between germline ends came to 20 bases. This CDR3 is 15 amino acids long. The CDR3, as DNA: TGTGCCAGCAGCCCTCTATATGGACAGTTCCATGGCTACACCTTC. Amino acid sequence: CASSPLYGQFHGYTF.

This clonotype was seen a handful of times. This rearrangement joins TRBV20-1 to TRBJ2-7; TRBD2 is a possible D gene (6 bases). This CDR3 contains 14 residues. From germline, CDR1 is DFQATT and CDR2 SNEGSKA (reference sequence). Trimming pared 4 bases from V and 1 base from J, leaving 14 bases between. The CDR3 is CSATLVGGSYEQYF. In DNA, the CDR3 is TGCAGTGCTACCCTCGTTGGAGGGTCCTACGAGCAGTACTTC.

The chain has TRBV9 and TRBJ1-4, with no clear D. CDR3 length: 15 residues. With 0 bases removed from V and 7 bases from J, the gap between germline ends came to 13 bases. Per germline, CDR1 SGDLS and CDR2 YYNGEE. The CDR3 loop reads CASSVGGSYLEKLFF. CDR3 nucleotides: TGTGCCAGCAGCGTAGGAGGCAGCTACCTTGAAAAACTGTTTTTT.